The sample holds a few counts of the clone carrying this TCR beta chain. The antigen is unknown. CDR1 is SGHAT, CDR2 FQNNGV, per germline. This CDR3 comprises 12 residues. Trimming removed 1 base from V and 6 bases from J, with 4 bases in between. These data belong to a study of metastatic and nonmetastatic thyroid tumors. Study context: A comparison of repertoires was made across blood and tumor or nodule tissue from malignant and benign thyroid patients. Study-level points and caveats: As reported, TCR beta diversity in blood and tumor was significantly higher in malignant thyroid tumors than in benign nodules.

There were no patients who had received any treatment before thyroid surgery. As originally analysed: The authors used CDR3 differences across clinicopathological groups to build a distant-metastasis classifier for papillary thyroid cancer. TCRdb ran MiXCR on the PCR reads. The V and J calls here are based on TCRdb, not the publication. The sample yields some 2,000 clones, about 10% seen once. The clonotype was recovered from a female donor with papillary thyroid cancer or a benign thyroid nodule (not recorded which). Some clones in this sample may be carry-over from other donors' samples. This chain joins TRBV11-2 and TRBJ2-1; D ambiguous. Sequencing was carried out using tumor tissue. CDR3 sequence (DNA): TGTGCCAGCAGCTTAGGTCGCAATGAGCAGTTCTTC. Amino acid sequence: CASSLGRNEQFF.